What follows are 15 T cell receptor beta chains derived from one specimen sequenced in a study of OX40 agonist ivuxolimab in advanced cancers. This table comes from immunoSEQ multiplex PCR, and its TCRdb copy is limited to in-frame clones, with some not included. The sample shows about 53,000 clones, more than 70% of them seen only once. The starting material was CD4+ or CD8+ T cells sorted from blood, obtained in a trial of the OX40 agonist ivuxolimab. The receptor set was obtained from an adult with an advanced solid tumor such as melanoma, head and neck, liver or kidney cancer.

J is TRBJ2-3 and V is TRBV5-8, with TRBD2 matching 8 bases. Germline V lookup: CDR1 SGHTS, CDR2 YDEGEE. The ends lost 0 bases at V and 3 bases at J; junction bases unmatched: 6. There are 16 residues in the CDR3. The CDR3 DNA reads as TGTGCCAGCAGCTTGGTTTCGCGGGAGGTGACAGATACGCAGTATTTT. Residues: CASSLVSREVTDTQYF. Using reference TRBV5-8 and TRBJ2-3 for the parts outside the CDR3, the full variable domain is EAGVTQSPTHLIKTRGQQATLRCSPISGHTSVYWYQQALGLGLQFLLWYDEGEERNRGNFPPRFSGRQFPNYSSELNVNALELEDSALYLCASSLVSREVTDTQYFGPGTRLTVL.

The V and J genes are TRBV4-2 and TRBJ1-5; D remains unclear. The CDR3 has 12 amino acids. V lost 5 bases to trimming and J lost 4 bases, with 6 bases between them. Germline V lookup: CDR1 LGHNA, CDR2 YNFKEQ. The CDR3 reads CASSLENQPQHF. CDR3 bases: TGTGCCAGCAGCTTGGAGAATCAGCCCCAGCATTTT.

V gene TRBV18 combines with J gene TRBJ2-2; 7 bases fit TRBD1. Germline-derived CDR1 and CDR2 are KGHSH and LQKENI. There are 15 residues in the CDR3. With V trimmed by 2 bases and J by 4 bases, 4 bases remained unmatched. The CDR3 spells CASSPGQVGTGELFF. The CDR3 DNA is TGTGCCAGCTCACCAGGACAGGTGGGCACCGGGGAGCTGTTTTTT.

The chain combines TRBV6-5 with TRBJ2-3; 7 bases align to TRBD2. The V and J ends lost 11 bases and 0 bases, in that order; junction bases with no gene match: 11. The CDR3 runs to 15 residues. Germline V gene data show CDR1 as MNHEY and CDR2 as SVGAGI. The CDR3: CAASSGGQSTDTQYF. CDR3 bases: TGTGCCGCCTCATCGGGAGGCCAGAGCACAGATACGCAGTATTTT.

V is TRBV19 and J is TRBJ2-2; 16 nucleotides agree with TRBD2. The germline V gene encodes CDR1 LNHDA and CDR2 SQIVND (reference sequence). The CDR3 totals 19 residues. J lost 4 bases, V lost 4 bases, and 9 bases had no gene match. CDR3: CASSKGLAGGPMSTGELFF. In DNA, the CDR3 is TGTGCCAGTAGTAAGGGACTAGCGGGAGGGCCTATGTCCACCGGGGAGCTGTTTTTT.

The chain couples TRBV19 to TRBJ1-2; 10 positions agree with TRBD1. Germline V gene data show CDR1 as LNHDA and CDR2 as SQIVND (reference sequence). The CDR3 contains 15 residues. The junction had 14 bases not matched to a gene; V was cut back by 6 bases and J by 10 bases. CDR3 DNA: TGTGCCAGTAGAGCTATCACCGGGACAGGGGAAGACTACACCTTC. This encodes CASRAITGTGEDYTF.

This clone has a handful of counts. The chain combines TRBV2 with TRBJ2-7, with 7 positions matching TRBD2. V gave up 10 bases and J gave up 2 bases; unmatched junction bases: 8. The germline V gene has CDR1 SNHLY and CDR2 FYNNEI. This CDR3 region has 13 residues. The CDR3 DNA reads as TGTGCCACCTTTGGTCGGGGGGCCTACGAGCAGTACTTC. This translates into CATFGRGAYEQYF. The full variable domain, rest sourced from reference TRBV2 and TRBJ2-7, is EPEVTQTPSHQVTQMGQEVILRCVPISNHLYFYWYRQILGQKVEFLVSFYNNEISEKSEIFDDQFSVERPDGSNFTLKIRSTKLEDSAMYFCATFGRGAYEQYFGPGTRLTVT.

This chain links TRBV5-1 with TRBJ1-1; TRBD1 agrees at 8 bases. The CDR3 runs to 13 residues. The V gene end was trimmed by 6 bases and the J gene end by 3 bases; junction bases not matched to a gene: 4. The germline V gene encodes CDR1 SGHRS and CDR2 YFSETQ. The CDR3: CASKKDRDTEAFF. The CDR3 nucleotides are TGCGCCAGCAAAAAGGACAGGGACACTGAAGCTTTCTTT.

This chain uses TRBV9 with TRBJ2-3; D is uncertain. With 0 bases removed from V and 1 base from J, the gap between germline ends came to 9 bases. Germline CDR1 reads SGDLS; CDR2 reads YYNGEE. This CDR3 comprises 15 residues. DNA for the CDR3: TGTGCCAGCAGCGTAGGAGCATTTGGCACAGATACGCAGTATTTT. Its protein product is CASSVGAFGTDTQYF.

The rearrangement links TRBV19 to TRBJ1-5; D unresolved. V was cut by 6 bases and J by 5 bases, with 11 bases left in between. This CDR3 spans 13 amino acids. Germline loops: CDR1 LNHDA, CDR2 SQIVND (reference sequence). CDR3: CASRLQVDQPQHF. For the CDR3, the DNA is TGTGCCAGTAGGTTGCAGGTTGATCAGCCCCAGCATTTT.

The V call is TRBV7-3, the J call TRBJ2-5; 8 positions match TRBD2. This CDR3 contains 15 residues. J lost 5 bases, V lost 4 bases, and 9 bases had no gene match. CDR1 and CDR2 (germline): SGHTA, FQGTGA. The CDR3 sequence is CASSSRGLVVETQYF. In DNA, the CDR3 is TGTGCCAGCAGCTCAAGGGGACTAGTGGTCGAGACCCAGTACTTC.

This chain connects TRBV11-2 to TRBJ2-7, with D maybe TRBD1 (5 bases). Trimming shortened V by 5 bases and J by 4 bases, and 9 bases separated the two germline ends. CDR1 and CDR2 (germline): SGHAT, FQNNGV. This CDR3 has 12 residues. CDR3 residues: CASSPPGYEQYF. Written as DNA, the CDR3 is TGTGCCAGCAGCCCGCCAGGGTACGAGCAGTACTTC.

The V gene is TRBV28, the J gene TRBJ2-2; D not certain. Deletions cut 2 bases from V and 0 bases from J, with 7 bases between. CDR1 MDHEN and CDR2 SYDVKM come from the germline V gene. The CDR3 has 15 residues. CDR3 bases: TGTGCCAGCAGTTTAAGGCTAACGAACACCGGGGAGCTGTTTTTT. Translation gives CASSLRLTNTGELFF.

J is TRBJ1-5 and V is TRBV4-3; D unresolved. Germline V gives CDR1 LGHNA, CDR2 YSLEER. Trimming left V 0 bases short and J 6 bases short, with 6 bases between. This CDR3 spans 13 amino acids. CDR3 loop: CASSQDNVQPQHF. CDR3 DNA: TGCGCCAGCAGCCAAGATAATGTTCAGCCCCAGCATTTT.

The chain combines TRBV7-2 with TRBJ2-7; D is undetermined. The germline CDR1 and CDR2 sequences are SGHTA and FQGNSA. Trimming pared 3 bases from V and 2 bases from J, leaving 17 bases between. The CDR3 covers 16 residues. CDR3: CASSFGTGSVTYEQYF. The CDR3 nucleotides are TGTGCCAGCAGCTTTGGTACGGGTTCAGTAACCTACGAGCAGTACTTC.